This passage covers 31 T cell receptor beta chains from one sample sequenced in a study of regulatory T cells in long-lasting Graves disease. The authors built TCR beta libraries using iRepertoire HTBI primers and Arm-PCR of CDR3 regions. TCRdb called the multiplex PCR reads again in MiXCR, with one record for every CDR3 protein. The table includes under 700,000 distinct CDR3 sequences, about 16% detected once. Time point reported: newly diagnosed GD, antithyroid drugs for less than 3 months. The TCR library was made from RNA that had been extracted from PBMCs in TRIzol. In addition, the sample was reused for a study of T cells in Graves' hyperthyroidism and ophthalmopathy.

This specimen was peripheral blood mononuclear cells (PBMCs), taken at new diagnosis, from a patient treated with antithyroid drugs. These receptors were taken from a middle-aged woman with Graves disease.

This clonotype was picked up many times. The CDR3 protein is CASSLSYNSPLHF. CDR3 DNA: TGTGCCAGCAGTTTATCCTATAATTCACCCCTCCACTTT. The gene calls are TRBV12-3 or TRBV12-4 and TRBJ1-6; D remains ambiguous. V lost 2 bases and J lost 1, with 0 bases in between. The CDR3 sequence is 13 residues long.

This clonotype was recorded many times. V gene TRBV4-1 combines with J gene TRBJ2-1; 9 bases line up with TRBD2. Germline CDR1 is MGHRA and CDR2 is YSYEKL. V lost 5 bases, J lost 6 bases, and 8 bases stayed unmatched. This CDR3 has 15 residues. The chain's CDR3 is CASSYHAGGANEQFF. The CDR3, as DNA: TGCGCCAGCAGCTACCATGCGGGGGGGGCCAATGAGCAGTTCTTC.

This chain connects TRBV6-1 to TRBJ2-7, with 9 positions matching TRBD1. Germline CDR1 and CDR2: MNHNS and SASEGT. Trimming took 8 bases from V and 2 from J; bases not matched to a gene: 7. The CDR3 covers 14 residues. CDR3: CASYTGGPTYEQYF. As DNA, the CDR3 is TGTGCCAGCTATACAGGGGGCCCCACCTACGAGCAGTACTTC.

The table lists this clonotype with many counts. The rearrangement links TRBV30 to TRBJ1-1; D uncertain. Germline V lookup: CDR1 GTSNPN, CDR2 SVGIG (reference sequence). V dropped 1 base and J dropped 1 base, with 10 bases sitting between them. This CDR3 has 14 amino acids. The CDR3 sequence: CAWSGAWENTEAFF. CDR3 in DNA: TGTGCCTGGAGTGGGGCGTGGGAGAACACTGAAGCTTTCTTT.

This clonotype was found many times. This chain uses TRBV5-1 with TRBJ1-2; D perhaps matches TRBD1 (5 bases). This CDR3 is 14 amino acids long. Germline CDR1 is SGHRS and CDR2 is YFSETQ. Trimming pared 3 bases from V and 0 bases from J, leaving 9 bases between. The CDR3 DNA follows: TGCGCCAGCAGCTGGGACGCATCTAACTATGGCTACACCTTC. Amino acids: CASSWDASNYGYTF.

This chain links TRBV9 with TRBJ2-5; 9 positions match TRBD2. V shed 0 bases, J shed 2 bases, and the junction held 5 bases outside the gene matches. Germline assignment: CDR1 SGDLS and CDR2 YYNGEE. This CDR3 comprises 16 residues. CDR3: CASSVAWAGGQETQYF. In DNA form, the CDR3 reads TGTGCCAGCAGCGTAGCTTGGGCGGGGGGGCAAGAGACCCAGTACTTC.

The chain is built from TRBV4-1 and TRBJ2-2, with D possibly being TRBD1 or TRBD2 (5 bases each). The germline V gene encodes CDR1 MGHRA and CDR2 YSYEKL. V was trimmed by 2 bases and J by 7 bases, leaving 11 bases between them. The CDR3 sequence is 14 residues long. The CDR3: CASSQRGVGGELFF. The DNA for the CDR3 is TGCGCCAGCAGCCAAAGAGGGGTCGGCGGGGAGCTGTTTTTT.

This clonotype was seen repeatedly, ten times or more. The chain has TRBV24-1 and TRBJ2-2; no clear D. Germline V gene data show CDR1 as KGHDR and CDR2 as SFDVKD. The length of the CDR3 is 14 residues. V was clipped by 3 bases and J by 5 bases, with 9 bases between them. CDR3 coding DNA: TGTGCCACCAGTGATCTTTCGGAGACCGGGGAGCTGTTTTTT. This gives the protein CATSDLSETGELFF.

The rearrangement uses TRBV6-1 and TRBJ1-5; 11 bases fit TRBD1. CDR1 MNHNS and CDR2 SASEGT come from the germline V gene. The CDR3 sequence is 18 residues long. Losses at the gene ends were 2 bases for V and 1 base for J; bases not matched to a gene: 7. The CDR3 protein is CASSERKGTGGSNQPQHF. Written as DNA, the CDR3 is TGTGCCAGCAGTGAAAGAAAAGGGACAGGGGGGAGCAATCAGCCCCAGCATTTT.

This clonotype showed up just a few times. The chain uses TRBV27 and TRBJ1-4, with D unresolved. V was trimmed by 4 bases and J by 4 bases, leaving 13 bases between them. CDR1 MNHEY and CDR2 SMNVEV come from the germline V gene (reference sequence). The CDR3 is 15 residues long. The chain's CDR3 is CASSSLDRINEKLFF. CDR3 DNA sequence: TGTGCCAGCAGTTCCCTGGACCGAATTAATGAAAAACTGTTTTTT.

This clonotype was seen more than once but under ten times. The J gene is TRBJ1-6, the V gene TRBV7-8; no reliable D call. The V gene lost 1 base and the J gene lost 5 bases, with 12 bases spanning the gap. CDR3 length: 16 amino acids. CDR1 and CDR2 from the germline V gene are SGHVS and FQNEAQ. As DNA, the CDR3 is TGTGCCAGCAGCTTAGTAGGCACTTCGAATAATTCACCCCTCCACTTT. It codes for CASSLVGTSNNSPLHF.

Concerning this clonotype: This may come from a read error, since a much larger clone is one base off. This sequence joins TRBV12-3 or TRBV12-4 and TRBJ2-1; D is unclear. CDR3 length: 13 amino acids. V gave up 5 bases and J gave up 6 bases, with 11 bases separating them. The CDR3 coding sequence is TGTGCCAGCAGTGAAGGACGGAGCAATGAGCAGTTCTTC. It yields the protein CASSEGRSNEQFF.

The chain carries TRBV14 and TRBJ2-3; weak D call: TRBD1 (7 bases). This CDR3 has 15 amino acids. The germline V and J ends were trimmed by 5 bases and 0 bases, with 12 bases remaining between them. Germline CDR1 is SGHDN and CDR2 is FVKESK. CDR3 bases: TGTGCCAGCAGCATCTCAGGGGGGAGCACAGATACGCAGTATTTT. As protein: CASSISGGSTDTQYF.

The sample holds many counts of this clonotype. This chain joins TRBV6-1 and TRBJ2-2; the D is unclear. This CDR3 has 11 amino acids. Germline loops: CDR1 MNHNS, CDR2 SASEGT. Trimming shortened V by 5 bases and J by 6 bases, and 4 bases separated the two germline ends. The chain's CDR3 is CASSRAGELFF. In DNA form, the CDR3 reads TGTGCCAGCAGTAGGGCCGGGGAGCTGTTTTTT.

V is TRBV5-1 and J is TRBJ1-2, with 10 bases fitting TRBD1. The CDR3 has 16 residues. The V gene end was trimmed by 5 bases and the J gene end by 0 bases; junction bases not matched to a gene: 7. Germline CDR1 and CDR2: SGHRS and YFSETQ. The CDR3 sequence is CASSPGTGASNYGYTF. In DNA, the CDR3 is TGCGCCAGCAGTCCCGGGACAGGGGCCTCTAACTATGGCTACACCTTC.

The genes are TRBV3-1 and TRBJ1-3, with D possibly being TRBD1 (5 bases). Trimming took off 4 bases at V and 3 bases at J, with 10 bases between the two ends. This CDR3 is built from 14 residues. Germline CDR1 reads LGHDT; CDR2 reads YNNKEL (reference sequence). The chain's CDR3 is CASSLRQIGNTIYF. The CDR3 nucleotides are TGTGCCAGCAGCCTCCGACAGATTGGAAACACCATATATTTT.

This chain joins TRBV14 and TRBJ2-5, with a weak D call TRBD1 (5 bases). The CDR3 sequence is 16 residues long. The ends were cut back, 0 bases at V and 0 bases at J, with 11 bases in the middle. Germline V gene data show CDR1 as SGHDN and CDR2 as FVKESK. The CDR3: CASSQEKGPYQETQYF. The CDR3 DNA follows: TGTGCCAGCAGCCAAGAGAAGGGGCCGTACCAAGAGACCCAGTACTTC.

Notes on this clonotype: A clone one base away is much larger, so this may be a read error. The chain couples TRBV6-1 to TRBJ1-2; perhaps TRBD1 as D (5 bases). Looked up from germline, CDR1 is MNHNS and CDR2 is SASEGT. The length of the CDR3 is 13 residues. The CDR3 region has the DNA TGTGCCGGCAGTGAAGTCAGGGAGAAAGGCTACACCTTC. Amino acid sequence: CAGSEVREKGYTF.

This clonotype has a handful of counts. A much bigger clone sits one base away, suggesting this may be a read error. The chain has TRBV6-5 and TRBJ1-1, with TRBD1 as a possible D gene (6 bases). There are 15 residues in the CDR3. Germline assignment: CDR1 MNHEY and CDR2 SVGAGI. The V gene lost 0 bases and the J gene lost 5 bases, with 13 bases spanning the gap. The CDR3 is CASSYSGQGPTEAFF. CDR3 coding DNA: TGTGCCAGCAGTTACTCGGGGCAGGGGCCAACTGAAGCTTTCTTT.

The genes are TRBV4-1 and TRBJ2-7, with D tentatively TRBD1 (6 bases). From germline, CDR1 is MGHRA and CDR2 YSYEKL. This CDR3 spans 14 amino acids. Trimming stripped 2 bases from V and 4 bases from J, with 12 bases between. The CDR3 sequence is CASSQPTGTYEQYF. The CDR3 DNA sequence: TGCGCCAGCAGCCAACCGACAGGTACATACGAGCAGTACTTC.

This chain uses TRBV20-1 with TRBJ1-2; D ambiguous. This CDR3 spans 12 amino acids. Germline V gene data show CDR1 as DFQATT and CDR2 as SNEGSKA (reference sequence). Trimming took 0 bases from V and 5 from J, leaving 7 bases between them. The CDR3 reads CSARESLYGYTF. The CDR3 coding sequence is TGCAGTGCTAGAGAATCTCTTTATGGCTACACCTTC.

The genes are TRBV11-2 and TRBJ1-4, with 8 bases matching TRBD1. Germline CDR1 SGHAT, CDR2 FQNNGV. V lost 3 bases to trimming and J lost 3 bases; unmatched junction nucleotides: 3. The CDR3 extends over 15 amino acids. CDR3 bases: TGTGCCAGCAGCTTCCAGGGGGCAGCTAATGAAAAACTGTTTTTT. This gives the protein CASSFQGAANEKLFF.

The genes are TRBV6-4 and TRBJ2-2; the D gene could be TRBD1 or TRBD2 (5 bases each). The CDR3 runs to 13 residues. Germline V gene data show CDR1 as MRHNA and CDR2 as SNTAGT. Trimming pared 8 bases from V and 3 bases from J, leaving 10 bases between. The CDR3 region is CASRGRDTGELFF. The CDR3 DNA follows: TGTGCCAGCCGGGGCCGGGACACCGGGGAGCTGTTTTTT.

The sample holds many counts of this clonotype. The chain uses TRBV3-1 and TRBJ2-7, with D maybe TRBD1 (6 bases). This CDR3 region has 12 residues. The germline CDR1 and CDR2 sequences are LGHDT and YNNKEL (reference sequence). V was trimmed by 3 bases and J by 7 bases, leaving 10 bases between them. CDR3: CASSHLTGEQYF. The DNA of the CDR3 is TGTGCCAGCAGCCATCTCACAGGGGAGCAGTACTTC.

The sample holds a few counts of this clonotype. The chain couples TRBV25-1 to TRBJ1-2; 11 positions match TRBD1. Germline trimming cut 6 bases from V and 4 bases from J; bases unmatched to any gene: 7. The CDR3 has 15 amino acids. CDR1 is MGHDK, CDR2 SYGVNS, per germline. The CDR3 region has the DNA TGTGCCAGCAGCCTGGGACAGGGGGTTTCCTATGGCTACACCTTC. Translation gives CASSLGQGVSYGYTF.

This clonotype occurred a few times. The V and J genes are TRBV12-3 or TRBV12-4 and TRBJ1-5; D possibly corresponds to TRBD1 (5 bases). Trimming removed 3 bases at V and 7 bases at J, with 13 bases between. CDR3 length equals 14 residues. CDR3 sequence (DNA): TGTGCCAGCAGTTTTGGGGGAAATGAGCAGCCCCAGCATTTT. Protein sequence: CASSFGGNEQPQHF.

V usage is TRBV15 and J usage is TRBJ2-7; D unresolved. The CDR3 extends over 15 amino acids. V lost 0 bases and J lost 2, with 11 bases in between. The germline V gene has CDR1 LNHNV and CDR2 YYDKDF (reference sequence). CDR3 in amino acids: CATSRDPGLTYEQYF. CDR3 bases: TGTGCCACCAGCAGAGATCCGGGCCTCACCTACGAGCAGTACTTC.

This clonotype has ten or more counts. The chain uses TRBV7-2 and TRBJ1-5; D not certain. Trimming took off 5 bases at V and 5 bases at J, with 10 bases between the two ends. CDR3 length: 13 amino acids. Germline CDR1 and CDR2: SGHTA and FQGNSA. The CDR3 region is CASSPDPHQPQHF. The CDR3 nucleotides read TGTGCCAGCAGCCCCGATCCGCATCAGCCCCAGCATTTT.

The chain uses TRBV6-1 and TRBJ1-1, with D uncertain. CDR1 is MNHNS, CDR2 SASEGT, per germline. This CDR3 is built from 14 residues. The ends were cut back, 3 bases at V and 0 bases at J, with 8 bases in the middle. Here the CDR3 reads CASSDGQMNTEAFF. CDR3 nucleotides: TGTGCCAGCAGTGATGGCCAGATGAACACTGAAGCTTTCTTT.

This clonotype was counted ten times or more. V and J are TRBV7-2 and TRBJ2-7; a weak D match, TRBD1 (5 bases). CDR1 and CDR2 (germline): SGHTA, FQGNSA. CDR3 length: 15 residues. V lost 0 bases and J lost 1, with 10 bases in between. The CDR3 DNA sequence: TGTGCCAGCAGCTTAGCACCAGGGATTTCCTACGAGCAGTACTTC. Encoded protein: CASSLAPGISYEQYF.

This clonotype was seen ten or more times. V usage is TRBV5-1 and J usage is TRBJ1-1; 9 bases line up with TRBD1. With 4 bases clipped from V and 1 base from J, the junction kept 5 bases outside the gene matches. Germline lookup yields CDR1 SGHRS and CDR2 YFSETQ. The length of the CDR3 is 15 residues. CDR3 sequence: CASSRMGQGNTEAFF. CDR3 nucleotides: TGCGCCAGCAGCCGAATGGGACAGGGGAACACTGAAGCTTTCTTT.